This entry is about one T cell receptor beta chain. J gave up 5 bases and V 2 bases, and 7 bases lay outside the gene matches. The CDR3 is 15 residues long. Germline V gene sequence: CDR1 SGHRS, CDR2 YFSETQ. Methods used by the authors: From reference gene primer amplification, estimates of nucleated cell counts were derived. The protocol was immunoSEQ multiplex PCR, while the TCRdb copy is restricted to in-frame clones and leaves out a portion. D and trimming come from the DNA, and the V and J calls and clone size come from that table. The sample lists around 99,000 clones; about 89% were seen once. The entry originates in a study of blood T cell repertoires in COVID-19. Study details: From T cells, B-cell-depleted T cells, or PBMCs came the material, which was cDNA or gDNA.

The chain joins TRBV5-1 to TRBJ2-7, with 10 bases identical to TRBD2. The TCR comes from a woman aged 25 to 39 with acute or convalescent COVID-19. The sequencing sample was made of peripheral blood. The chain's CDR3 is CASSFAGLATDEQYF. CDR3 coding DNA: TGCGCCAGCAGCTTTGCGGGACTAGCGACGGACGAGCAGTACTTC.